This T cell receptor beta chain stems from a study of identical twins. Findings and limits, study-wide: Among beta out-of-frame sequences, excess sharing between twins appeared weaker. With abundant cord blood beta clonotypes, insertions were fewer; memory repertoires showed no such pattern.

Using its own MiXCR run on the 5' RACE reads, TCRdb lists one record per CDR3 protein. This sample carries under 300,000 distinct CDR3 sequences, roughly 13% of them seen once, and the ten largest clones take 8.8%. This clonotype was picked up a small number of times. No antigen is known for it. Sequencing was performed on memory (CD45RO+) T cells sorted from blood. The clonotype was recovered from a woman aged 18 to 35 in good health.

CDR3 loop: CASSRSAEAFF. Here the CDR3 DNA reads TGTGCCAGCAGCCGGAGTGCTGAAGCTTTCTTT. The chain combines TRBV12-3 or TRBV12-4 with TRBJ1-1; no definite D call. Trimming took 6 bases from V and 6 from J, leaving 8 bases between them. The CDR3 contains 11 residues.